These 11 T cell receptor beta chains came from one sample sequenced in a study of PD-1 blockade in classical Hodgkin lymphoma. TCRdb keeps only in-frame clones here, not all; method: immunoSEQ multiplex PCR. The table records roughly 20,000 clones, over 65% of them present only once. This sample's time point: cycle 4 day 1 (C4D1), after less than 7 weeks of nivolumab. Every single patient, without exception, relapsed after autologous stem cell transplantation, and brentuximab vedotin exposure varied. The study isolated CD8+ T cells from thawed PBMCs by magnetic negative selection. The specimen was CD8+ T cells from blood, collected before the fourth cycle of nivolumab. The receptors stem from a human donor with classical Hodgkin lymphoma.

This rearrangement joins TRBV7-9 to TRBJ2-7, with 8 bases matching TRBD2. The germline gives CDR1 SEHNR, CDR2 FQNEAQ (reference sequence). V lost 1 base, J lost 4 bases, and 3 bases stayed unmatched. There are 14 residues in the CDR3. The DNA of the CDR3 is TGTGCCAGCAGCTTAGTGGGACTAGAATACGAGCAGTACTTC. Protein sequence: CASSLVGLEYEQYF.

The J gene is TRBJ2-3, the V gene TRBV11-2; D may be TRBD1 (5 bases). CDR3 length: 15 residues. V lost 2 bases, J lost 3 bases, and 12 bases lay in between. CDR1 is SGHAT, CDR2 FQNNGV, per germline. CDR3 coding DNA: TGTGCCAGCAGCTTATTTGTGGGGCCTACAGATACGCAGTATTTT. This sequence encodes CASSLFVGPTDTQYF.

The chain is built from TRBV7-9 and TRBJ1-1; D might be TRBD1 (5 bases). CDR3 length equals 13 residues. The germline V gene has CDR1 SEHNR and CDR2 FQNEAQ (reference sequence). V gave up 1 base and J gave up 10 bases, with 13 bases separating them. The CDR3 sequence: CASSLVGQGRAFF. CDR3 in DNA: TGTGCCAGCAGCTTAGTGGGCCAGGGACGAGCTTTCTTT.

The chain carries TRBV5-6 and TRBJ2-7, with unresolved D. Trimming shortened V by 2 bases and J by 5 bases, and 8 bases separated the two germline ends. Germline CDR1 is SGHDT and CDR2 is YYEEEE. CDR3 length: 12 residues. The CDR3 sequence is CASSFEGNEQYF. DNA of the CDR3: TGTGCCAGCAGCTTTGAAGGAAACGAGCAGTACTTC.

The chain couples TRBV5-4 to TRBJ1-6, with D tentatively TRBD1 (5 bases). Trimming left V 0 bases short and J 10 bases short, with 11 bases between. The CDR3 is 14 residues long. Per the germline V gene, CDR1 is SGHNT and CDR2 is YYREEE (reference sequence). This CDR3 is CASSLGGMGSPLHF. The CDR3 region has the DNA TGTGCCAGCAGCTTGGGGGGCATGGGATCACCCCTCCACTTT.

This chain connects TRBV4-3 to TRBJ2-5; D uncertain. In germline, CDR1 is LGHNA, CDR2 YSLEER. With 1 base removed from V and 0 bases from J, the gap between germline ends came to 9 bases. The CDR3 covers 15 residues. This CDR3 reads CASSQGHSDQETQYF. DNA of the CDR3: TGCGCCAGCAGCCAAGGTCACTCGGACCAAGAGACCCAGTACTTC.

This chain joins TRBV27 and TRBJ2-3; D possibly matches TRBD1 or TRBD2 (6 bases each). This CDR3 contains 15 residues. The V gene's germline CDR1 is MNHEY and CDR2 SMNVEV (reference sequence). Trimming removed 5 bases at V and 1 base at J, with 13 bases between. CDR3 amino acids: CASSPGGPGTDTQYF. Here the CDR3 DNA reads TGTGCCAGCAGTCCCGGGGGCCCCGGCACAGATACGCAGTATTTT.

The chain couples TRBV6-5 to TRBJ2-7; a possible D gene is TRBD2 (6 bases). V gave up 2 bases and J gave up 7 bases, with 18 bases separating them. The CDR3 extends over 15 amino acids. CDR1 and CDR2 (germline): MNHEY, SVGAGI. The CDR3 here is CASSYEEGRFQEQYF. CDR3 nucleotides: TGTGCCAGCAGTTACGAGGAGGGCCGTTTTCAGGAGCAGTACTTC.

V is TRBV5-6 and J is TRBJ2-7; D unresolved. The CDR3 totals 14 residues. In germline, CDR1 is SGHDT, CDR2 YYEEEE. V gave up 1 base and J gave up 2 bases, with 10 bases separating them. Written as DNA, the CDR3 is TGTGCCAGCAGCTTGTTATCTGGGACCTACGAGCAGTACTTC. Residues: CASSLLSGTYEQYF.

The genes are TRBV9 and TRBJ2-4; no reliable D call. Germline V gives CDR1 SGDLS, CDR2 YYNGEE. The germline V and J ends were trimmed by 4 bases and 0 bases, with 11 bases remaining between them. The CDR3 runs 15 residues. CDR3 coding DNA: TGTGCCAGCAGCATCGACACTTTAGCCAAAAACATTCAGTACTTC. As protein: CASSIDTLAKNIQYF.

This chain links TRBV30 with TRBJ1-5; 8 bases align to TRBD1. The CDR3 length is 14 residues. Germline V gene sequence: CDR1 GTSNPN, CDR2 SVGIG (reference sequence). V shed 0 bases and J 5 bases; nucleotides not matched to a gene: 3. CDR3 DNA sequence: TGTGCCTGGAGTGTTGGACAGGGCGATCAGCCCCAGCATTTT. Its translation is CAWSVGQGDQPQHF. The entire variable domain, with the rest obtained from reference TRBV30 and TRBJ1-5, is as follows: SQTIHQWPATLVQPVGSPLSLECTVEGTSNPNLYWYRQAAGRGLQLLFYSVGIGQISSEVPQNLSASRPQDRQFILSSKKLLLSDSGFYLCAWSVGQGDQPQHFGDGTRLSIL.